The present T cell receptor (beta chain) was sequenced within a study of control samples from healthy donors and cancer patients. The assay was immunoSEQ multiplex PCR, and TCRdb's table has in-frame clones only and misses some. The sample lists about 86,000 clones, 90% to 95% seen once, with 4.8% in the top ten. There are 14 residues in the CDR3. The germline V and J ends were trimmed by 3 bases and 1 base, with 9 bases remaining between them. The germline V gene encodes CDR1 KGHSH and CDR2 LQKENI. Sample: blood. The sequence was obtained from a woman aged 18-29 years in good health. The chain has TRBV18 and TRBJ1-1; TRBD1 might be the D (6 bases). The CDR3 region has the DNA TGTGCCAGCTCACCCAGGGGTGCGAACACTGAAGCTTTCTTT. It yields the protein CASSPRGANTEAFF.